This T cell receptor beta chain was recovered during a study of blood T cells in healthy people across ages. This clonotype was seen a handful of times. The use of a sample-barcoded 5' primer and a J-beta primer mix characterized a second PCR of about 7 to 12 cycles. Each cDNA was tagged by a template-switch adaptor containing 12 random nucleotides. The yield of each sample was at least 2.5 million CDR3-containing paired-end reads. TCRdb itself ran the 5' RACE reads through MiXCR, one entry per CDR3 protein. The repertoire holds about 750,000 distinct CDR3 sequences, 40% to 65% seen once, with roughly 40% in the top ten. At least 6 million PBMCs were isolated per sample. V was shortened by 0 bases and J by 8 bases, with 13 bases between the two germline ends. CDR3 length: 15 amino acids. The V gene's germline CDR1 is SGHTA and CDR2 FQGNSA.

V gene TRBV7-2 combines with J gene TRBJ1-4, with D hard to call. The sample taken for sequencing was blood. The sequence was obtained from an elderly man in good health. The CDR3 loop reads CASSLAPDPGEKLFF. In DNA form, the CDR3 reads TGTGCCAGCAGCTTAGCCCCGGACCCGGGGGAAAAACTGTTTTTT.